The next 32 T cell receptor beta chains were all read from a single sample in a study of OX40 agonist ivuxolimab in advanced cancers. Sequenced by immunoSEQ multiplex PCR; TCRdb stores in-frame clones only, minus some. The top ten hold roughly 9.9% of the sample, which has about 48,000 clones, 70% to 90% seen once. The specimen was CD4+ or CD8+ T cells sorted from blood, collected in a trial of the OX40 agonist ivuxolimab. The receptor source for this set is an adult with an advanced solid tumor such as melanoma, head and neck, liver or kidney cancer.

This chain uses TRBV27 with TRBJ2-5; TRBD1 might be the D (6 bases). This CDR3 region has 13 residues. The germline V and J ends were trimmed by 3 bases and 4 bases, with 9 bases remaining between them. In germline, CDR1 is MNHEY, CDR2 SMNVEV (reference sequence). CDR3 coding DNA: TGTGCCAGCAGTTTTGTCAGGGGAGAGACCCAGTACTTC. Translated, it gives CASSFVRGETQYF.

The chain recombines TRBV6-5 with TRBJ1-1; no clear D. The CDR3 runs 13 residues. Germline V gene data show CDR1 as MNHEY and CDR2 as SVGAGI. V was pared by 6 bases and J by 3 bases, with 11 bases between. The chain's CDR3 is CASRYGVDTEAFF. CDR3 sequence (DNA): TGTGCCAGCAGATACGGGGTAGACACTGAAGCTTTCTTT.

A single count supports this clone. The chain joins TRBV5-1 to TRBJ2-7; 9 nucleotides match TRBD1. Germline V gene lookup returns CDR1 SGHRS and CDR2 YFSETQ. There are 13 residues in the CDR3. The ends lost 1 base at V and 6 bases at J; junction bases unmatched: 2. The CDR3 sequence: CASSLRQGVEQYF. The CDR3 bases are TGCGCCAGCAGCTTGCGACAGGGGGTCGAGCAGTACTTC.

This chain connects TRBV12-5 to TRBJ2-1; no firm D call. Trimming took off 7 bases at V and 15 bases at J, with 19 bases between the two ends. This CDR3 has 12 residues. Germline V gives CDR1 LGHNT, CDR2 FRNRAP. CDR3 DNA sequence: TGTGCTAGTGCTCCCCGGGCAAACCAGCTGTTCTTC. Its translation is CASAPRANQLFF. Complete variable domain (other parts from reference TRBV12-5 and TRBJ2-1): DARVTQTPRHKVTEMGQEVTMRCQPILGHNTVFWYRQTMMQGLELLAYFRNRAPLDDSGMPKDRFSAEMPDATLATLKIQPSEPRDSAVYFCASAPRANQLFFGPGTRLTVL.

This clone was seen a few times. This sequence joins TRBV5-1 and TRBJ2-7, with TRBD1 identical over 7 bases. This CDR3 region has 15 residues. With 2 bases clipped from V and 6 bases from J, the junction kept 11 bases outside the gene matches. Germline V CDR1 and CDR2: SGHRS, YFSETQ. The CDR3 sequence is CASSFSPGNRGEQYF. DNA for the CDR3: TGCGCCAGCAGCTTTTCCCCCGGGAACAGGGGCGAGCAGTACTTC.

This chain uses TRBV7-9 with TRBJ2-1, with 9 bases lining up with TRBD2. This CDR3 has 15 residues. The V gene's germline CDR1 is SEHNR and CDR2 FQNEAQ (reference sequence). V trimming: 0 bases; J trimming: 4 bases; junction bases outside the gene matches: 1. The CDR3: CASSLALAGYNEQFF. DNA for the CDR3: TGTGCCAGCAGCTTAGCGCTAGCGGGGTACAATGAGCAGTTCTTC.

The CDR3 bases are TGTGCCAGCTCACCTATCTTCGGGACGGCGCAAGAGACCCAGTACTTC. It yields the protein CASSPIFGTAQETQYF. This sequence joins TRBV18 and TRBJ2-5, with D possibly called TRBD1 or TRBD2 (5 bases each). V was clipped by 3 bases and J by 2 bases, with 16 bases between them. The CDR3 extends over 16 amino acids. In germline, CDR1 is KGHSH, CDR2 LQKENI.

CDR3 loop: CASSDFPDYYEQYF. CDR3 sequence (DNA): TGTGCCAGCAGCGATTTCCCGGACTACTACGAGCAGTACTTC. The chain uses TRBV2 and TRBJ2-7, with a weak D call TRBD2 (6 bases). The CDR3 covers 14 residues. V lost 6 bases and J 3 bases, leaving 15 bases between the germline ends. In germline, CDR1 is SNHLY, CDR2 FYNNEI.

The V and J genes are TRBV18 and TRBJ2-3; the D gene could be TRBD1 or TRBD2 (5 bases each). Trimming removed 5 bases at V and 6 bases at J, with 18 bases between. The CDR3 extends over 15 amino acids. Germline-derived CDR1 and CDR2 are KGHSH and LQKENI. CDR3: CASSVRDPRADTQYF. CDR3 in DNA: TGTGCCAGCTCAGTAAGGGACCCCCGGGCGGATACGCAGTATTTT.

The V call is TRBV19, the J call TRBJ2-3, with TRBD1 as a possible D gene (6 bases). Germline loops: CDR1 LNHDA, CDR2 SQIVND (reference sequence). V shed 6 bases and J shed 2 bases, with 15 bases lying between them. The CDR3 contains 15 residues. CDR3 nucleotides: TGTGCCAGTAGCCCGCTGGACAGTAACACAGATACGCAGTATTTT. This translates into CASSPLDSNTDTQYF.

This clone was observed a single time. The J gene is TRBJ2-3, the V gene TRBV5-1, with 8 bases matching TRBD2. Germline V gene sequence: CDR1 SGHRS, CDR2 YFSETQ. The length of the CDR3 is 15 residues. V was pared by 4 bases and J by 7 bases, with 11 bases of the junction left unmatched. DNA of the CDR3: TGCGCCAGCAGCCCGGGACTAGGGGGTGTTAATACGCAGTATTTT. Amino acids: CASSPGLGGVNTQYF.

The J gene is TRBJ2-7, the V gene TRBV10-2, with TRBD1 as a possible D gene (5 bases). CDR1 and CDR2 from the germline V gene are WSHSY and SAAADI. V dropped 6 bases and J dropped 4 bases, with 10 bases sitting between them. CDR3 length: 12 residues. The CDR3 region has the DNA TGCGCCAGCAGCATCAGGGTGTACGAGCAGTACTTC. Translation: CASSIRVYEQYF.

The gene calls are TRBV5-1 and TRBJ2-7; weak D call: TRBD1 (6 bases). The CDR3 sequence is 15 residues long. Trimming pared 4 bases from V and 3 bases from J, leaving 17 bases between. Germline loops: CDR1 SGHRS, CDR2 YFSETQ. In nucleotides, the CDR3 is TGCGCCAGCAGCCCGTCAGGGGAAACGCTCTACGAGCAGTACTTC. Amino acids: CASSPSGETLYEQYF.

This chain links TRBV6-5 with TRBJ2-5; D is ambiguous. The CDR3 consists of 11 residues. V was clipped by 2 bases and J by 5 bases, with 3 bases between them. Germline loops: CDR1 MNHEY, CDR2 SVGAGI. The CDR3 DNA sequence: TGTGCCAGCAGTTACGGCGAGACCCAGTACTTC. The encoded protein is CASSYGETQYF.

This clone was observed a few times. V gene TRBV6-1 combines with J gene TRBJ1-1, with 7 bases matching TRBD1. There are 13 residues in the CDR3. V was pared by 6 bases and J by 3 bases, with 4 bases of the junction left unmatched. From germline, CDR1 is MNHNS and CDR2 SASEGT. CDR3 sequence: CASRTGYDTEAFF. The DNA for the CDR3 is TGTGCCAGCAGGACAGGGTACGACACTGAAGCTTTCTTT.

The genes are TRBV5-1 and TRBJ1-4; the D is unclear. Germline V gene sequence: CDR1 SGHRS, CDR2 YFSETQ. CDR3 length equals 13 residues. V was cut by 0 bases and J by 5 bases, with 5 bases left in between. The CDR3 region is CASSLAGNEKLFF. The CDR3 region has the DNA TGCGCCAGCAGCTTGGCCGGAAATGAAAAACTGTTTTTT.

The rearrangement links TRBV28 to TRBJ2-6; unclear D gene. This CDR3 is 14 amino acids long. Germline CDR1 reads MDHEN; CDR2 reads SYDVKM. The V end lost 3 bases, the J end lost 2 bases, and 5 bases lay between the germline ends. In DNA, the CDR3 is TGTGCCAGCAGTTTCCCAGCTGGGGCCAACGTCCTGACTTTC. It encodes CASSFPAGANVLTF. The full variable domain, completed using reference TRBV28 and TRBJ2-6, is DVKVTQSSRYLVKRTGEKVFLECVQDMDHENMFWYRQDPGLGLRLIYFSYDVKMKEKGDIPEGYSVSREKKERFSLILESASTNQTSMYLCASSFPAGANVLTFGAGSRLTVL.

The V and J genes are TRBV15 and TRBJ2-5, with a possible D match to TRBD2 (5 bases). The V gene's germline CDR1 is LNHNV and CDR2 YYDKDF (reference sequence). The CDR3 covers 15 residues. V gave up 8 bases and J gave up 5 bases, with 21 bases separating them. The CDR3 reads CATGFEGRKTETQYF. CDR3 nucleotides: TGTGCCACCGGCTTCGAGGGCCGAAAGACGGAGACCCAGTACTTC.

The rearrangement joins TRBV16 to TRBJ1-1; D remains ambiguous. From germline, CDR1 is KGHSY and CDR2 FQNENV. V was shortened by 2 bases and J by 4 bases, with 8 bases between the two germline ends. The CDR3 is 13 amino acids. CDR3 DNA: TGTGCCAGCAGCCAAGACCACGGCACTGAAGCTTTCTTT. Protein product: CASSQDHGTEAFF.

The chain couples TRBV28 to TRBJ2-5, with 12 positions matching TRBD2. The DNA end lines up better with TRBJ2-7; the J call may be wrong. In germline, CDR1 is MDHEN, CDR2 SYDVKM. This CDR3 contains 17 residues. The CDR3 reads CASRVRTGLAGRYEQYF. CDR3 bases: TGTGCCAGTCGAGTTCGCACTGGACTAGCGGGGCGCTACGAGCAGTACTTC.

In DNA, the CDR3 is TGCGCCAGCAGCCAAGTGAGAGGGACCCAGTACTTC. This translates into CASSQVRGTQYF. The chain uses TRBV4-1 and TRBJ2-5, with D unresolved. The length of the CDR3 is 12 residues. V gave up 1 base and J gave up 7 bases, with 7 bases separating them. Germline-derived CDR1 and CDR2 are MGHRA and YSYEKL.

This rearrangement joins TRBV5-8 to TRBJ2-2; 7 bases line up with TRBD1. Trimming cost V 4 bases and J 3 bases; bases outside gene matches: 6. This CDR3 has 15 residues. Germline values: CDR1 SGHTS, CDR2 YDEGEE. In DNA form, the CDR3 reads TGTGCCAGCAGCCACAGGGGAGCCTACACCGGGGAGCTGTTTTTT. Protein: CASSHRGAYTGELFF.

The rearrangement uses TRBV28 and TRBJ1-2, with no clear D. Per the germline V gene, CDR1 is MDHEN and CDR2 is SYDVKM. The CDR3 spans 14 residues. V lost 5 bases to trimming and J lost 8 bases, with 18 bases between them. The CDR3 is CASSLEGTVRGYTF. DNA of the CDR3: TGTGCCAGCAGTCTTGAGGGCACCGTACGCGGCTACACCTTC.

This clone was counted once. The CDR3 reads CASSPRVGTYEQYF. In DNA, the CDR3 is TGTGCCAGCAGTCCCCGCGTAGGGACCTACGAGCAGTACTTC. This chain links TRBV6-1 with TRBJ2-7; D is unclear. Between the trimmed V and J ends, which lost 5 bases and 2 bases, there was a span of 13 bases. The CDR3 spans 14 residues. The V gene's germline CDR1 is MNHNS and CDR2 SASEGT.

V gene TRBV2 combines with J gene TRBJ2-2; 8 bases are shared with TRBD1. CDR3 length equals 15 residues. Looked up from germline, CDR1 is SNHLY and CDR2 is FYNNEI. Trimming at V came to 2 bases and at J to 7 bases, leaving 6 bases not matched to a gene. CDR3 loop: CASSESQGAGGELFF. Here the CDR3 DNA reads TGTGCCAGCAGTGAAAGTCAGGGGGCCGGCGGGGAGCTGTTTTTT.

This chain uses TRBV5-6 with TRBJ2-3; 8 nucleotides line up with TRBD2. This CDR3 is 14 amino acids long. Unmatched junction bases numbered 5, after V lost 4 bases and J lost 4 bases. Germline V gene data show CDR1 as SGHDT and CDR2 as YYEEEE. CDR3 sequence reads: CASSPPGLADTQYF. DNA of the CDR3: TGTGCCAGCAGCCCCCCGGGACTAGCAGATACGCAGTATTTT.

Written as DNA, the CDR3 is TGTGCCAGCAGCTTAAAATCATACACCGGGGAGCTGTTTTTT. Its translation is CASSLKSYTGELFF. The genes are TRBV7-2 and TRBJ2-2; D unresolved. Trimming took off 2 bases at V and 3 bases at J, with 7 bases between the two ends. CDR3 length: 14 residues. Germline loops: CDR1 SGHTA, CDR2 FQGNSA.

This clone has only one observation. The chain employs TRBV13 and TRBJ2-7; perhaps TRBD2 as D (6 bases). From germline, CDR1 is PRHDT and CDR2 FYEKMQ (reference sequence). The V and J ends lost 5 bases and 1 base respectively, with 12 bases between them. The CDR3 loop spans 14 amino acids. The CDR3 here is CASSPRLDSYEQYF. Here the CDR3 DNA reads TGTGCCAGCAGCCCCCGACTAGATTCCTACGAGCAGTACTTC.

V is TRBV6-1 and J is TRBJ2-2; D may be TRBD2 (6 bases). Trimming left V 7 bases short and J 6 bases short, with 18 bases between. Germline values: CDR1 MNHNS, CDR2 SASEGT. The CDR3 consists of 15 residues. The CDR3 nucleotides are TGTGCCAGCATGAGGGGACTCACTCAGGCCGGGGAGCTGTTTTTT. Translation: CASMRGLTQAGELFF.

CDR3 region: CAINPLAGKNYNEQFF. The CDR3 DNA follows: TGTGCCATCAACCCGCTAGCGGGGAAAAACTACAATGAGCAGTTCTTC. This sequence joins TRBV10-3 and TRBJ2-1, with 9 bases lining up with TRBD2. The CDR3 has 16 residues. The V segment lost 7 bases and the J segment 3 bases; nucleotides outside the gene matches: 10. Germline lookup yields CDR1 ENHRY and CDR2 SYGVKD.

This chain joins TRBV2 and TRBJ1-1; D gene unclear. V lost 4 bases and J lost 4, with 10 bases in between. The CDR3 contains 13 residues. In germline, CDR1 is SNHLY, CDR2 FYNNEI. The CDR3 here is CASSVAGGTEAFF. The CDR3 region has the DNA TGTGCCAGCAGTGTAGCTGGAGGCACTGAAGCTTTCTTT.

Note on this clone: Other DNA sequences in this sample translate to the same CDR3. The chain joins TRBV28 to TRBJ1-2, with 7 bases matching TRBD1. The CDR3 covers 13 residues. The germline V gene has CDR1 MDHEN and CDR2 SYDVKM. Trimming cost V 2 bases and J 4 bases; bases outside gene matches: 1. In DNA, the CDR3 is TGTGCCAGCAGTTTACAGGGGGGCTATGGCTACACCTTC. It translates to CASSLQGGYGYTF.